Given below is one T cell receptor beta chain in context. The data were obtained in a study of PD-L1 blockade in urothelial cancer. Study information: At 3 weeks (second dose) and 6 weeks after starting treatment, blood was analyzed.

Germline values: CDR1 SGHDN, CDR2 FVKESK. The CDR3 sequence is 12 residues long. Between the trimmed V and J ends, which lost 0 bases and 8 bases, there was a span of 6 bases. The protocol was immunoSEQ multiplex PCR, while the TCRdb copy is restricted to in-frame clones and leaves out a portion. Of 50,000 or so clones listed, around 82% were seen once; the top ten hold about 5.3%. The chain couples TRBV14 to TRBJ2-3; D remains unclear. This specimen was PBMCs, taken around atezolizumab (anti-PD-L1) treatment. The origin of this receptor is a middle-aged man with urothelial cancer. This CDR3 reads CASSQDSGTQYF. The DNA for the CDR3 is TGTGCCAGCAGCCAAGATAGTGGTACGCAGTATTTT. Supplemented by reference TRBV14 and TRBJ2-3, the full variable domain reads EAGVTQFPSHSVIEKGQTVTLRCDPISGHDNLYWYRRVMGKEIKFLLHFVKESKQDESGMPNNRFLAERTGGTYSTLKVQPAELEDSGVYFCASSQDSGTQYFGPGTRLTVL.